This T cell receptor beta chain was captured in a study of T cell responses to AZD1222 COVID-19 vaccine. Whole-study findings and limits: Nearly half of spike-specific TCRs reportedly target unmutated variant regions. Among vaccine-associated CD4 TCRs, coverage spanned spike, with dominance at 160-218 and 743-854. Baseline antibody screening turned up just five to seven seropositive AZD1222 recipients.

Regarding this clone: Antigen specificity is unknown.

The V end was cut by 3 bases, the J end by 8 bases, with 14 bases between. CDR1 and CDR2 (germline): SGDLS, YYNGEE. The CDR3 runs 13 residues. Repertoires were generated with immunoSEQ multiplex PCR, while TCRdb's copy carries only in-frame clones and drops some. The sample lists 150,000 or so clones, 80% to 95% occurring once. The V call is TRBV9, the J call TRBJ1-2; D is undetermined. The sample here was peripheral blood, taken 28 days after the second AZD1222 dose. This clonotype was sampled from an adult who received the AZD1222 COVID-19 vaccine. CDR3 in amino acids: CASSGGGREGYTF. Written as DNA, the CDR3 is TGTGCCAGCAGCGGGGGAGGTCGTGAGGGCTACACCTTC.